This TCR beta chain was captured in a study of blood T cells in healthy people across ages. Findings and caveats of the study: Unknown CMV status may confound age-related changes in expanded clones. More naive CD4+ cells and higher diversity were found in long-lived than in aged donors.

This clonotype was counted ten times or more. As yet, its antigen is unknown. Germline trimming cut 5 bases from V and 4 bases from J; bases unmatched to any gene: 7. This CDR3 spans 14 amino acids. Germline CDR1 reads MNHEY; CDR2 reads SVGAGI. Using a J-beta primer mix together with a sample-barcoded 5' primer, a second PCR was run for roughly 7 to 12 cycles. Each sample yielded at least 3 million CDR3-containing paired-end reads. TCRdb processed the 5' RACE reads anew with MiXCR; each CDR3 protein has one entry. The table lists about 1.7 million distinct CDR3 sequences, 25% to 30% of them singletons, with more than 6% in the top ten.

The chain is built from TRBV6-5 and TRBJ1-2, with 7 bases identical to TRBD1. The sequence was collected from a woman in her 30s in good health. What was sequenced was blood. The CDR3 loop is CASSEVGQVYGYTF. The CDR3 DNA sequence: TGTGCCAGCAGTGAGGTTGGACAGGTCTATGGCTACACCTTC.